A selection of T cell receptor beta chains follows, all from one sample in a study of T cells in Graves' hyperthyroidism and ophthalmopathy. TCRdb independently ran MiXCR on the multiplex PCR reads; one entry per CDR3 protein. The sample shows roughly 170,000 distinct CDR3 sequences, around 15% of them seen only once. The sample comprised blood. These receptors were collected from a woman aged 45-59 years with Graves' hyperthyroidism. Each CDR3 is given without its conserved first and last residue. The D gene is left open where the match is weak. Clone size is shown for a subset of rows, as once, few, many or a class of expanded clone.

clone size: few; CDR3 length: 16; V gene: TRBV4-1; D gene: TRBD1; CDR3 protein: ASSRLLTGTGVNEKLF
clone size: once; CDR3 length: 13; V gene: TRBV6-2/TRBV6-3; D gene: TRBD1; CDR3 protein: ASSYFGTGGDGYT
clone size: few; CDR3 length: 12; V gene: TRBV7-9; D gene: TRBD1; CDR3 protein: ASSLKQGAFEQF
clone size: -; CDR3 length: 9; V gene: TRBV28; D gene: -; CDR3 protein: ASSLFHEQY
clone size: many; CDR3 length: 13; V gene: TRBV27; D gene: -; CDR3 protein: ASSLSTSNSYEQY
clone size: -; CDR3 length: 15; V gene: TRBV27; D gene: -; CDR3 protein: ASRDLYGQKLTDTQY
clone size: few; CDR3 length: 15; V gene: TRBV7-9; D gene: TRBD1; CDR3 protein: ASSLPREGQGAYGYT
clone size: many; CDR3 length: 17; V gene: TRBV24-1; D gene: TRBD1; CDR3 protein: ATTEGQGGSWGNLETQY
clone size: -; CDR3 length: 13; V gene: TRBV5-1; D gene: TRBD1; CDR3 protein: ASSLGTGANTEAF
clone size: -; CDR3 length: 13; V gene: TRBV28; D gene: -; CDR3 protein: ASMEPASGNQPQH
clone size: -; CDR3 length: 16; V gene: TRBV7-3; D gene: -; CDR3 protein: ASSSGRPGLENTGELF
clone size: many; CDR3 length: 14; V gene: TRBV18; D gene: -; CDR3 protein: ASSGLGDFQNTEAF
clone size: -; CDR3 length: 12; V gene: TRBV10-3; D gene: -; CDR3 protein: AISVPGAQETQY
clone size: -; CDR3 length: 14; V gene: TRBV20-1; D gene: -; CDR3 protein: SARDTLGSYNSPLH
clone size: many; CDR3 length: 13; V gene: TRBV27; D gene: TRBD2; CDR3 protein: ASSRGTSSYNEQF
clone size: many; CDR3 length: 11; V gene: TRBV6-6; D gene: -; CDR3 protein: ASSYNLWGGYT
clone size: many; CDR3 length: 13; V gene: TRBV6-1; D gene: -; CDR3 protein: ASSWAGNLNTEAF
clone size: many; CDR3 length: 10; V gene: TRBV29-1; D gene: -; CDR3 protein: SVSTGNTEAF
clone size: many; CDR3 length: 14; V gene: TRBV4-1; D gene: -; CDR3 protein: ASSFQEVANTGELF
clone size: few; CDR3 length: 13; V gene: TRBV5-1; D gene: TRBD1; CDR3 protein: ASSKGRYEGAVQY
clone size: many; CDR3 length: 11; V gene: TRBV6-6; D gene: -; CDR3 protein: ASSYDRFYGYT
clone size: many; CDR3 length: 12; V gene: TRBV27; D gene: TRBD1; CDR3 protein: ASSTFTGGYGYT
clone size: many; CDR3 length: 12; V gene: TRBV18; D gene: -; CDR3 protein: ASSPPSTSRGYT
clone size: many; CDR3 length: 12; V gene: TRBV10-2; D gene: -; CDR3 protein: ASSEVAPTDTQY
clone size: many; CDR3 length: 12; V gene: TRBV12-3/TRBV12-4; D gene: TRBD2; CDR3 protein: ASSFGTISYEQY
clone size: many; CDR3 length: 11; V gene: TRBV2; D gene: -; CDR3 protein: ASRLGGLGGYT
clone size: many; CDR3 length: 13; V gene: TRBV7-9; D gene: -; CDR3 protein: ASSPTGNIDEKLF
clone size: -; CDR3 length: 13; V gene: TRBV5-1; D gene: TRBD2; CDR3 protein: ASSLEGLVTGELF
clone size: many; CDR3 length: 17; V gene: TRBV12-3/TRBV12-4; D gene: -; CDR3 protein: ASTTIPLRGRPGDYEQY